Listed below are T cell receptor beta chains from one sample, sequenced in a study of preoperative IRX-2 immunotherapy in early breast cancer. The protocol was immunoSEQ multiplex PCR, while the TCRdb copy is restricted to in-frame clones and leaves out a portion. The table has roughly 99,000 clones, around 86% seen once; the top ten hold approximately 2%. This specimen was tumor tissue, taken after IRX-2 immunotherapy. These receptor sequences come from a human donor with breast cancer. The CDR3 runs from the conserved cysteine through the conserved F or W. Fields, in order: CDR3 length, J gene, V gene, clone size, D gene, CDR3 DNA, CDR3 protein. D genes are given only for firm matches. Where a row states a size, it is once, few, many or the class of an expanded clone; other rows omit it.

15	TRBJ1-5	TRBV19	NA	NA	TGTGCCAGTAGTACTCAGCCGCAGGTTAATCAGCCCCAGCATTTT	CASSTQPQVNQPQHF
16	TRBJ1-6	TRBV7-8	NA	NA	TGTGCCAGAAGCCCACATAACCGAATCCAGCATTCACCCCTCCACTTT	CARSPHNRIQHSPLHF
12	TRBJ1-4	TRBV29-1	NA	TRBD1	TGCAGCGTACGGACAGGGTATGAAAAACTGTTTTTT	CSVRTGYEKLFF
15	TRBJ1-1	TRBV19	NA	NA	TGTGCCAGTAGTGACCCACGGGGTGATGGCACTGAAGCTTTCTTT	CASSDPRGDGTEAFF
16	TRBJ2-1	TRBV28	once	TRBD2	TGTGCCAGCAGTCCAGCGACTAGCGGGTTCGACAATGAGCAGTTCTTC	CASSPATSGFDNEQFF
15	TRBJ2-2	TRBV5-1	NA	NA	TGCGCCAGCAGCTTGGTCCCCAGGGACACCGGGGAGCTGTTTTTT	CASSLVPRDTGELFF
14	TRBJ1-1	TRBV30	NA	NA	TGTGCCTGGAGGATTCCAGGGAGGTGGACTGAAGCTTTCTTT	CAWRIPGRWTEAFF
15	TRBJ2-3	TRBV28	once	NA	TGTGCCAGCAGTTTGGACAGACCCCTAGGAGATACGCAGTATTTT	CASSLDRPLGDTQYF
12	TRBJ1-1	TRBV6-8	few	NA	TGTGCCAGCAGCCGTCCCCGGTCTGAAGCTTTCTTT	CASSRPRSEAFF
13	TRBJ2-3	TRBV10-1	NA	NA	TGCGCCAGCAGTGAGAGTGGACTAGATACGCAGTATTTT	CASSESGLDTQYF
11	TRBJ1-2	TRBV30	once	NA	TGTGCCTGGAGTTTAGATGATGGCTACACCTTC	CAWSLDDGYTF
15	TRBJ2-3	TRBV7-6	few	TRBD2	TGTGCCAGCAGCTCCGGGGGGGTTAGCACAGATACGCAGTATTTT	CASSSGGVSTDTQYF
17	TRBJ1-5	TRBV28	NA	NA	TGTGCCAGCAGACCACAAGACGAAAGTAGATCTCATCAGCCCCAGCATTTT	CASRPQDESRSHQPQHF
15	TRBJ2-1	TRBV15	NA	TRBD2	TGTGCCACCAGCAGAGATAGCGGGAGTGGGAATGAGCAGTTCTTC	CATSRDSGSGNEQFF
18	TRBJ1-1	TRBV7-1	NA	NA	TGTGCCAGCAGCCGAGAGGTATGGACACCAGGGCAGAACACTGAAGCTTTCTTT	CASSREVWTPGQNTEAFF
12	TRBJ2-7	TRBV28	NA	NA	TGTGCCAGCAGAAGCAGTTCCTACGAGCAGTACTTC	CASRSSSYEQYF
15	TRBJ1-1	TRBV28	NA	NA	TGTGCCAGCAGTTTGGGGTTGCCCAGGCCTTTGAAAGCTTTCTTT	CASSLGLPRPLKAFF
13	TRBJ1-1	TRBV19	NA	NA	TGTGCCACCCGACGGAGATATGACACTGAAGCTTTCTTT	CATRRRYDTEAFF
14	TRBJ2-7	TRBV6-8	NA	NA	TGTGCCATCAGTTCTGGACGGACCTCCTACGAGCAGTACTTC	CAISSGRTSYEQYF
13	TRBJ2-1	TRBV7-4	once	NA	TGTGCCAGCACCCCTGGGGGGTTCGATGAGCAGTTCTTC	CASTPGGFDEQFF
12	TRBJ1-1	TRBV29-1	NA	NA	TGCAGCGGCTCACGGGGGAACACTGAAGCTTTCTTT	CSGSRGNTEAFF
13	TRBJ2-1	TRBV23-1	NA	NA	TGCGCCAGCACCCACAGGGGGGGCGATGAGCAGTTCTTC	CASTHRGGDEQFF
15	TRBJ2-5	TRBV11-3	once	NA	TGTGCCAGCAGCTTAGGTCGGGGGCTGGAGGAGACCCAGTACTTC	CASSLGRGLEETQYF
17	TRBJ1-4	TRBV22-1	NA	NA	TGTGCCAGCAGTTTTTACGGACACGCCGCAACTAATGAAAAACTGTTTTTT	CASSFYGHAATNEKLFF
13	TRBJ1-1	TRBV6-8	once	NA	TGTGCCAGCAGTGGTAAAGGAAACACTGAAGCTTTCTTT	CASSGKGNTEAFF
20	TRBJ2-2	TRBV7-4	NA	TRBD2	TGTGCCAGCAGCTTACGGACCTGGACTAGCGGGAGGCCCGGCACCGGGGAGCTGTTTTTT	CASSLRTWTSGRPGTGELFF
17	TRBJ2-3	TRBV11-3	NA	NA	TGTGCCAGCAGCTTATTTCCGGGGCTCAGTGATGGAGATACGCAGTATTTT	CASSLFPGLSDGDTQYF
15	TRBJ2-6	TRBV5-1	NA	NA	TGCGCCAGCAGCTTCCGGGGAACCGGGGCCAACGTCCTGACTTTC	CASSFRGTGANVLTF
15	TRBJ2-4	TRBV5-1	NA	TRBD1	TGCGCCAGCAGCTTGGAAGGGGGGACAGGGTCCATTCAGTACTTC	CASSLEGGTGSIQYF
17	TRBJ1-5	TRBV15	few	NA	TGTGCCACCAGCAGAGATCGGGGGTCAAGGGTTCCTCAGCCCCAGCATTTT	CATSRDRGSRVPQPQHF
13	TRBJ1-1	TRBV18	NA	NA	TGTGCCAGCTCACCACGGAGAGTCGCTGAAGCTTTCTTT	CASSPRRVAEAFF
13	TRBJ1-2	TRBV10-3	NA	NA	TGTGCCATCAGTGAGTCGGCCGTCTATGGCTACACCTTC	CAISESAVYGYTF